This TCR beta chain comes out of a study of identical twins. Study-wide results and limits: Within beta out-of-frame sequences, the excess sharing observed between twins was weaker. Reduced insertions were recorded for abundant cord blood beta clonotypes, with no such pattern in memory repertoires.

Concerning this clonotype itself: Its antigen remains unknown.

Germline CDR1 is SGHTA and CDR2 is FQGTGA. Between the trimmed V and J ends, which lost 0 bases and 11 bases, there was a span of 13 bases. The CDR3 totals 13 residues. Template switching added a universal primer site; cDNA carried unique molecular identifiers. Using its own MiXCR run on the 5' RACE reads, TCRdb lists one record per CDR3 protein. In the table there are 250,000 to 300,000 distinct CDR3 sequences, 7.5% to 9.5% of which are singletons. These data were also reused for a study on yellow fever vaccine responses in identical twins.

J is TRBJ1-1 and V is TRBV7-3; D possibly corresponds to TRBD1 (5 bases). The source is a woman between 18 and 29 years old in good health. The sequenced sample was CD8+ T cells sorted from blood. The DNA of the CDR3 is TGTGCCAGCAGCTTAACGGGGCTCGGCGAGGCTTTCTTT. Protein product: CASSLTGLGEAFF.